This TCR beta chain was documented in a study of blood T cell repertoires in COVID-19. Clones were read by immunoSEQ multiplex PCR, and TCRdb kept only the in-frame ones, dropping some. The data hold 76,000 or so clones, with 86% observed a single time. CDR1 is SEHNR and CDR2 is FQNEAQ in the germline V gene (reference sequence). Trimming stripped 2 bases from V and 5 bases from J, with 8 bases between. The CDR3 totals 13 residues. This rearrangement joins TRBV7-9 to TRBJ2-3; D is unresolved. The sequenced sample consisted of peripheral blood. The receptor's source is a man aged 80 or over in a cohort sampled during active COVID-19. CDR3: CASSLIFGDTQYF. In DNA form, the CDR3 reads TGTGCCAGCAGCTTAATCTTCGGAGATACGCAGTATTTT.